What follows are 30 T cell receptor beta chains derived from one specimen sequenced in a study of T-cell reconstitution after alpha-beta-depleted transplantation in children. Preparation of the TCRbeta library used unique molecular identifiers. Each CDR3 protein is one row after TCRdb ran MiXCR on the PCR reads. The table shows around 120,000 distinct CDR3 sequences, with roughly 23% occurring only once. Sequencing was performed on PBMCs, mostly from graft donor cells, taken 180 days after TCRalphabeta/CD19-depleted stem cell transplant. These receptors originate from a male patient between 2 and 10 years old who had a stem cell transplant for chronic granulomatous disease, so the T cells may come from the graft donor.

This clonotype was seen many times. The chain combines TRBV29-1 with TRBJ1-2; 7 nucleotides match TRBD1. The CDR3 is 13 residues long. The germline CDR1 and CDR2 sequences are SQVTM and ANQGSEA. With 6 bases clipped from V and 8 bases from J, the junction kept 12 bases outside the gene matches. The CDR3 sequence: CSVVPGQLTGYTF. CDR3 DNA: TGCAGCGTCGTCCCGGGACAGCTGACGGGCTACACCTTC.

Regarding this clonotype: A junction boundary mismatches the germline segment, possibly from a read error. V gene TRBV7-6 combines with J gene TRBJ2-4; 8 nucleotides line up with TRBD2. The CDR3 has 18 amino acids. Germline CDR1 SGHVS, CDR2 FNYEAQ. The CDR3 DNA sequence: TGCGCCAGCAGCTTAGGGGCAGGAGCGGGAGTTCGGCTGAACATTCAGTACTTC. Protein: CASSLGAGAGVRLNIQYF.

The chain recombines TRBV6-5 with TRBJ2-1; D remains ambiguous. Germline loops: CDR1 MNHEY, CDR2 SVGAGI. The CDR3 length is 14 residues. The ends were cut back, 2 bases at V and 2 bases at J, with 7 bases in the middle. The DNA of the CDR3 is TGTGCCAGCAGTTACCGGACCCCCTACAATGAGCAGTTCTTC. Translated: CASSYRTPYNEQFF.

This clonotype was seen repeatedly, ten times or more. The chain recombines TRBV5-4 with TRBJ1-2, with unresolved D. V shed 4 bases and J shed 0 bases, with 13 bases lying between them. The germline V gene encodes CDR1 SGHNT and CDR2 YYREEE (reference sequence). The CDR3 sequence is 15 residues long. CDR3: CASSPDPTANYGYTF. The CDR3, as DNA: TGTGCCAGCAGCCCCGACCCAACTGCTAACTATGGCTACACCTTC.

V gene TRBV5-6 combines with J gene TRBJ2-7; D is ambiguous. Per germline, CDR1 SGHDT and CDR2 YYEEEE. CDR3 length: 16 amino acids. Trimming took 2 bases from V and 4 from J, leaving 19 bases between them. CDR3 loop: CASSLDNLRERYEQYF. The CDR3 bases are TGTGCCAGCAGCTTAGACAATCTCCGTGAGAGATACGAGCAGTACTTC.

This clonotype has just a few counts. V gene TRBV5-1 combines with J gene TRBJ1-1, with D perhaps matching TRBD1 (6 bases). From germline, CDR1 is SGHRS and CDR2 YFSETQ. This CDR3 is built from 16 residues. Between the trimmed V and J ends, which lost 0 bases and 2 bases, there was a span of 14 bases. The CDR3 sequence: CASSLGWDTLNTEAFF. In DNA, the CDR3 is TGCGCCAGCAGCTTGGGTTGGGACACGCTCAACACTGAAGCTTTCTTT.

The chain links TRBV6-5 to TRBJ2-5; TRBD1 matches at 7 bases. Germline CDR1 and CDR2: MNHEY and SVGAGI. The CDR3 is 16 residues long. Unmatched junction bases numbered 9, after V lost 0 bases and J lost 5 bases. The CDR3 sequence is CASSYSLRGKGETQYF. The CDR3 DNA sequence: TGTGCCAGCAGTTACTCACTCAGGGGGAAAGGGGAGACCCAGTACTTC.

This clonotype has a count of ten or more. V and J are TRBV28 and TRBJ2-4; no clear D. Germline V gives CDR1 MDHEN, CDR2 SYDVKM. The CDR3 runs 14 residues. Trimming stripped 7 bases from V and 1 base from J, with 11 bases between. In DNA form, the CDR3 reads TGTGCCAGCACTGGGGATCCGGCCAAAAACATTCAGTACTTC. Translation gives CASTGDPAKNIQYF.

This clonotype was observed many times. The chain is built from TRBV5-5 and TRBJ2-5; the D is unclear. CDR1 is SGHKS and CDR2 is YYEKEE in the germline V gene (reference sequence). V was cut by 0 bases and J by 7 bases, with 10 bases left in between. The CDR3 consists of 13 residues. The CDR3: CASSLVVGVTQYF. The CDR3 nucleotides read TGTGCCAGCAGCTTGGTGGTCGGTGTGACCCAGTACTTC.

The V gene is TRBV5-1, the J gene TRBJ2-1; 14 nucleotides agree with TRBD2. Germline V CDR1 and CDR2: SGHRS, YFSETQ. CDR3 length: 19 amino acids. After removal of 0 bases from V and 0 bases from J, the junction contained 5 bases not matched to a gene. The CDR3 here is CASSLGRLAGGSSYNEQFF. The DNA of the CDR3 is TGCGCCAGCAGCTTGGGGAGACTAGCGGGAGGGTCCTCCTACAATGAGCAGTTCTTC.

In its sample, this clonotype was seen many times. The CDR3 coding sequence is TGTGCCAGCCTAAGTGACAGGGTTAACTATGGCTACACCTTC. Its translation is CASLSDRVNYGYTF. V is TRBV12-3 or TRBV12-4 and J is TRBJ1-2; 7 positions agree with TRBD1. CDR3 length: 14 residues. V dropped 8 bases and J dropped 1; count of bases not matched to a gene: 7.

The sample holds many counts of this clonotype. The CDR3 nucleotides read TGCAGCAGTCACAGGGGAGGTGAGCAGTTCTTC. It codes for CSSHRGGEQFF. The chain couples TRBV29-1 to TRBJ2-1, with D possibly TRBD1 on 7 matching bases. Germline assignment: CDR1 SQVTM and CDR2 ANQGSEA. The CDR3 has 11 amino acids. V gave up 8 bases and J gave up 9 bases, with 14 bases separating them.

The J gene is TRBJ1-5, the V gene TRBV20-1; D unclear. Trimming removed 1 base at V and 7 bases at J, with 11 bases between. Germline V gives CDR1 DFQATT, CDR2 SNEGSKA (reference sequence). The CDR3 sequence is 13 residues long. CDR3 bases: TGCAGTGCTAGAGGGAGGTCTCACCAGCCCCAGCATTTT. Translated, it gives CSARGRSHQPQHF.

The chain carries TRBV4-2 and TRBJ2-7; 11 bases map to TRBD2. This CDR3 has 19 amino acids. J gave up 3 bases and V 4 bases, and 17 bases lay outside the gene matches. Germline CDR1 is LGHNA and CDR2 is YNFKEQ. The CDR3 loop reads CASSPLLAGGRYLIYEQYF. The CDR3 bases are TGTGCCAGCAGCCCTCTGCTAGCGGGGGGCCGTTATCTTATCTACGAGCAGTACTTC.

This clonotype came up many times. The V call is TRBV5-5, the J call TRBJ2-3; D remains ambiguous. The germline CDR1 and CDR2 sequences are SGHKS and YYEKEE (reference sequence). This CDR3 spans 14 amino acids. With 0 bases removed from V and 2 bases from J, the gap between germline ends came to 7 bases. The CDR3 is CASSLGSLTDTQYF. CDR3 sequence (DNA): TGTGCCAGCAGCTTGGGGAGTCTCACAGATACGCAGTATTTT. Combining the CDR3 with reference TRBV5-5 and TRBJ2-3 gives the whole variable domain DAGVTQSPTHLIKTRGQQVTLRCSPISGHKSVSWYQQVLGQGPQFIFQYYEKEERGRGNFPDRFSARQFPNYSSELNVNALLLGDSALYLCASSLGSLTDTQYFGPGTRLTVL.

The chain carries TRBV12-3 or TRBV12-4 and TRBJ2-5, with D possibly matching TRBD1 (6 bases). The CDR3 totals 13 residues. V was cut by 1 base and J by 5 bases, with 8 bases left in between. The CDR3 DNA reads as TGTGCCAGCAGTTTAGAGACAGGCGAGACCCAGTACTTC. It specifies CASSLETGETQYF.

This clonotype appeared many times. This chain joins TRBV25-1 and TRBJ1-2, with a possible D match to TRBD1 (6 bases). V was clipped by 3 bases and J by 4 bases, with 18 bases between them. Germline V CDR1 and CDR2: MGHDK, SYGVNS. This CDR3 comprises 16 residues. The CDR3 DNA sequence: TGTGCCAGCAGTGATCTCGGCAGGGGAAGATCCTATGGCTACACCTTC. Its translation: CASSDLGRGRSYGYTF.

About this clonotype itself: A much larger clone differs from this one at a single base, so this may be a read error. This chain links TRBV5-5 with TRBJ1-5; 8 bases map to TRBD1. This CDR3 is built from 14 residues. Germline values: CDR1 SGHKS, CDR2 YYEKEE (reference sequence). Trimming removed 4 bases from V and 9 bases from J; junction bases left unmatched: 9. The CDR3 reads CASSERTGFWPQHF. The CDR3 region has the DNA TGTGCCAGCAGCGAAAGGACAGGGTTTTGGCCCCAGCATTTT.

This clonotype was observed at least ten times. The gene calls are TRBV11-2 and TRBJ2-5; D not certain. Germline loops: CDR1 SGHAT, CDR2 FQNNGV. V was cut by 0 bases and J by 0 bases, with 5 bases left in between. The CDR3 length is 14 residues. The CDR3 protein is CASSLDRNQETQYF. DNA for the CDR3: TGTGCCAGCAGCTTAGACAGAAACCAAGAGACCCAGTACTTC.

This chain uses TRBV20-1 with TRBJ1-1; D may be TRBD1 (6 bases). The V end lost 5 bases, the J end lost 5 bases, and 21 bases lay between the germline ends. Germline lookup yields CDR1 DFQATT and CDR2 SNEGSKA (reference sequence). The CDR3 totals 15 residues. Written as DNA, the CDR3 is TGCAGTGCTCAGAAGGGGGGGACACCGAGTACTGAAGCTTTCTTT. This gives the protein CSAQKGGTPSTEAFF.

This clonotype was detected many times. The chain recombines TRBV29-1 with TRBJ2-7, with D maybe TRBD1 (6 bases). The CDR3 runs 15 residues. Germline-derived CDR1 and CDR2 are SQVTM and ANQGSEA. V was pared by 1 base and J by 4 bases, with 17 bases between. The CDR3 loop reads CSVEVEGRGGYEQYF. The DNA for the CDR3 is TGCAGCGTTGAAGTTGAGGGCAGGGGTGGGTACGAGCAGTACTTC.

This clonotype was seen a handful of times. The J gene is TRBJ1-6, the V gene TRBV12-3 or TRBV12-4; 8 bases align to TRBD1. The CDR3 is 18 amino acids. The junction had 13 bases not matched to a gene; V was cut back by 4 bases and J by 5 bases. The CDR3 sequence: CASSSNPPGGANNSPLHF. CDR3 bases: TGTGCCAGCAGTTCCAACCCACCAGGGGGCGCAAATAATTCACCCCTCCACTTT.

The rearrangement joins TRBV6-5 to TRBJ2-5, with 8 bases aligning to TRBD2. The CDR3 is 16 amino acids. The junction had 8 bases not matched to a gene; V was cut back by 0 bases and J by 5 bases. Germline CDR1 and CDR2: MNHEY and SVGAGI. CDR3 bases: TGTGCCAGCAGTTACTCCGAACTAGCGGTTCCCGAGACCCAGTACTTC. Protein sequence: CASSYSELAVPETQYF.

This clonotype was seen many times. The chain carries TRBV20-1 and TRBJ2-1; no clear D. Germline CDR1 reads DFQATT; CDR2 reads SNEGSKA (reference sequence). Deletions cut 1 base from V and 0 bases from J, with 7 bases between. The CDR3 is 14 amino acids. The CDR3 DNA follows: TGCAGTGCTAGAGGTGATACCTCCTACAATGAGCAGTTCTTC. It codes for CSARGDTSYNEQFF.

The chain carries TRBV20-1 and TRBJ1-6, with TRBD1 matching over 8 bases. Germline trimming cut 5 bases from V and 13 bases from J; bases unmatched to any gene: 7. Germline lookup yields CDR1 DFQATT and CDR2 SNEGSKA (reference sequence). The length of the CDR3 is 12 residues. Here the CDR3 DNA reads TGCAGTGCTGTAGGACAGGGAAAGCCCCTCCACTTT. Translated: CSAVGQGKPLHF.

CDR3 bases: TGCAGTGCTAAAACAGGGAGTTCCTACAATGAGCAGTTCTTC. Translating gives CSAKTGSSYNEQFF. The chain has TRBV20-1 and TRBJ2-1; D is possibly TRBD1 (6 bases). The CDR3 sequence is 14 residues long. Germline lookup yields CDR1 DFQATT and CDR2 SNEGSKA (reference sequence). V was clipped by 4 bases and J by 1 base, with 11 bases between them.

The gene calls are TRBV5-1 and TRBJ1-4; 11 bases are shared with TRBD1. After removal of 6 bases from V and 7 bases from J, the junction contained 5 bases not matched to a gene. The germline gives CDR1 SGHRS, CDR2 YFSETQ. This CDR3 region has 14 residues. The CDR3 protein is CASTGQGAREKLFF. CDR3 bases: TGCGCCAGCACCGGACAGGGGGCGCGTGAAAAACTGTTTTTT.

The chain has TRBV12-3 or TRBV12-4 and TRBJ2-2; D uncertain. V was shortened by 6 bases and J by 6 bases, with 8 bases between the two germline ends. The CDR3 is 12 residues long. CDR3 residues: CASRVSPGELFF. Here the CDR3 DNA reads TGTGCCAGCAGGGTCTCTCCCGGGGAGCTGTTTTTT.

Comment on this clonotype: This could be a read error, since a much larger clone is one nucleotide away. V usage is TRBV5-1 and J usage is TRBJ2-5; D may be TRBD1 (6 bases). The CDR3 is 14 residues long. Trimming shortened V by 2 bases and J by 2 bases, and 10 bases separated the two germline ends. The germline gives CDR1 SGHRS, CDR2 YFSETQ. The CDR3 DNA reads TGCGCCAGCAGCTTTCTGGACAGTCAAGAGACCCAGTACTTC. It specifies CASSFLDSQETQYF.

V gene TRBV10-1 combines with J gene TRBJ2-5; weak D call: TRBD2 (5 bases). Deletions cut 0 bases from V and 0 bases from J, with 11 bases between. Germline-derived CDR1 and CDR2 are WNHNN and SYGVQD (reference sequence). The CDR3 has 16 residues. The CDR3 loop is CASSESWAADQETQYF. The CDR3 bases are TGCGCCAGCAGTGAGTCATGGGCAGCGGACCAAGAGACCCAGTACTTC.